The table lists the clone carrying this T cell receptor (beta chain) with many counts. Its antigen is as yet unknown. This sample was included in a study of regulatory T cells in long-lasting Graves disease. Noted time point: newly diagnosed GD, antithyroid drugs for less than 3 months. RNA extracted from PBMCs served as the sequencing template. Researchers made TCR beta libraries by using iRepertoire HTBI primers and running Arm-PCR on CDR3 regions. TCRdb re-derived calls from the multiplex PCR reads in MiXCR, one entry per CDR3 protein. The profile shows around 400,000 distinct CDR3 sequences, about a sixth of them singletons. The study's findings and limits: The study found persistent patients shared more public clonotypes (2,741) than new patients (approximately 970). Small numbers of samples may have cut accuracy. Favoring TRBV28, TRBJ1-2 and TRBJ2-5 was a feature seen in persistent disease.

Germline trimming cut 6 bases from V and 2 bases from J; bases unmatched to any gene: 8. In germline, CDR1 is MDHEN, CDR2 SYDVKM. The CDR3 runs 16 residues. Specimen: peripheral blood mononuclear cells (PBMCs), collected at new diagnosis, from a patient treated with antithyroid drugs. The source is a female donor with Graves disease. This chain links TRBV28 with TRBJ2-3; 10 bases line up with TRBD2. The DNA for the CDR3 is TGTGCCAGCAGAGAACTAGCGGGACGATACACAGATACGCAGTATTTT. Translating it yields CASRELAGRYTDTQYF.